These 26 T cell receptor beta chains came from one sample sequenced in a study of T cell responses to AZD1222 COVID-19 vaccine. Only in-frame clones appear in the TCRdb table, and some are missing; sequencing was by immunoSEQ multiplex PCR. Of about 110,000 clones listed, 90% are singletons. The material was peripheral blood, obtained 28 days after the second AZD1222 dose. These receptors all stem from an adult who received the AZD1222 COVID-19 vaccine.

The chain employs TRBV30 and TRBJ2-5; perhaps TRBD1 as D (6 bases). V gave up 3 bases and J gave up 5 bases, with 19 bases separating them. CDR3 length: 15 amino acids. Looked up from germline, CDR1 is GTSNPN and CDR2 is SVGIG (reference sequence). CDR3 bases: TGTGCCTGGAGGTCCAGGGCAGGGGACAAGGAGACCCAGTACTTC. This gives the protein CAWRSRAGDKETQYF.

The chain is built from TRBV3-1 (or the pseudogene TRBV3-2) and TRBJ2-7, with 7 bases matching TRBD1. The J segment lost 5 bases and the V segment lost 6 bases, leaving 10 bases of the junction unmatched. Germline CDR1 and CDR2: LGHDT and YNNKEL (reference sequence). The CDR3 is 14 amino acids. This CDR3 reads CASRLTGVFDEQYF. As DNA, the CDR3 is TGTGCCAGCAGGCTTACAGGGGTTTTCGACGAGCAGTACTTC.

CDR3 coding DNA: TGTGCCAGCAGCCGGCGGGGTACTAGCTCTACAGATACGCAGTATTTT. Protein sequence: CASSRRGTSSTDTQYF. The chain couples TRBV3-1 (or the pseudogene TRBV3-2) to TRBJ2-3; TRBD2 is a possible D gene (6 bases). Between the trimmed V and J ends, which lost 4 bases and 3 bases, there was a span of 17 bases. Germline-derived CDR1 and CDR2 are LGHDT and YNNKEL (reference sequence). CDR3 size: 16 residues.

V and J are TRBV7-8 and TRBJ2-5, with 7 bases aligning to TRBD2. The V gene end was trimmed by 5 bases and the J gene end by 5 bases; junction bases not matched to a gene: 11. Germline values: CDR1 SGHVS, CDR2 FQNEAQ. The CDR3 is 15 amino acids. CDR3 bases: TGTGCCAGCAGCGTCCTAACTAGCGTCAGGGAGACCCAGTACTTC. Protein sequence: CASSVLTSVRETQYF.

In DNA, the CDR3 is TGTGCCAGCAGCAACCTTAGGCTCAGGGGGCTTTCCCACGAGCAGTACTTC. The encoded protein is CASSNLRLRGLSHEQYF. The rearrangement joins TRBV21-1 to TRBJ2-7; TRBD1, the table's D call, lacks a check against the DNA. TRBV21-1 is recorded as a pseudogene. CDR3 size: 17 residues.

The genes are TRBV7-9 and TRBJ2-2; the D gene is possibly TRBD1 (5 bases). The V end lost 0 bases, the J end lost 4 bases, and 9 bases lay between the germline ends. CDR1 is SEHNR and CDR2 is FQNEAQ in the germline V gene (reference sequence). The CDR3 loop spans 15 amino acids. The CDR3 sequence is CASSLAQVVTGELFF. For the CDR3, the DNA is TGTGCCAGCAGCTTAGCACAGGTTGTCACCGGGGAGCTGTTTTTT. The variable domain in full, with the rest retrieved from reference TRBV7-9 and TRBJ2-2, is DTGVSQNPRHKITKRGQNVTFRCDPISEHNRLYWYRQTLGQGPEFLTYFQNEAQLEKSRLLSDRFSAERPKGSFSTLEIQRTEQGDSAMYLCASSLAQVVTGELFFGEGSRLTVL.

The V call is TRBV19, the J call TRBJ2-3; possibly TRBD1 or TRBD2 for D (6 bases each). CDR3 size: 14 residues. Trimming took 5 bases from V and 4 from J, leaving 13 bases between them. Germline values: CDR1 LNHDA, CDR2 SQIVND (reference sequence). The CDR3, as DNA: TGTGCCAGTAGTTACGTGGAGGGGGCAGATACGCAGTATTTT. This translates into CASSYVEGADTQYF.

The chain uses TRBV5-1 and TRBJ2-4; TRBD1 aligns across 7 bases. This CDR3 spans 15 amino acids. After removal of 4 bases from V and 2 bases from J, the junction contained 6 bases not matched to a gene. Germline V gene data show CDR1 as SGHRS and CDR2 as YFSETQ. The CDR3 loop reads CASSAETGSKNIQYF. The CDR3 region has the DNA TGCGCCAGCAGCGCGGAGACAGGGTCCAAAAACATTCAGTACTTC.

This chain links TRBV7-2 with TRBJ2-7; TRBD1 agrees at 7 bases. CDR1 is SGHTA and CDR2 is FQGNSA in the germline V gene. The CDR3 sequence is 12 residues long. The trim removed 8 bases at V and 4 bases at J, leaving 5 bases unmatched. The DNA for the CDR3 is TGTGCCAGCTCGGGACAGTTATACGAGCAGTACTTC. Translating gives CASSGQLYEQYF.

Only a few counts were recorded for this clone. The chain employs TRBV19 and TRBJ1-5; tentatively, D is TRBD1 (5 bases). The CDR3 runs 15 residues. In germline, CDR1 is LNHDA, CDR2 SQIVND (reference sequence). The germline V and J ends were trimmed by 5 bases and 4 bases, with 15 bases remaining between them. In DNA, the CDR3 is TGTGCCAGTAGTTTCCGTGGGGCTTATAATCAGCCCCAGCATTTT. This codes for CASSFRGAYNQPQHF.

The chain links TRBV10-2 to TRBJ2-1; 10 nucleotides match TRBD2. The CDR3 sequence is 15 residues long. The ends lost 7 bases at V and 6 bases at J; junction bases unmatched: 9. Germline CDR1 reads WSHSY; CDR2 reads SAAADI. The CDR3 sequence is CASTERGGYGNEQFF. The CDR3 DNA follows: TGCGCCAGCACAGAGCGGGGGGGGTACGGCAATGAGCAGTTCTTC.

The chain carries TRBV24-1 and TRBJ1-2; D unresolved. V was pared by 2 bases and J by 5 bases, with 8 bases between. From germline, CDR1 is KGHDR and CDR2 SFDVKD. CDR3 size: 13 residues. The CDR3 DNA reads TGTGCCACCAGTGATTCCACAGAATATGGCTACACCTTC. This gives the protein CATSDSTEYGYTF.

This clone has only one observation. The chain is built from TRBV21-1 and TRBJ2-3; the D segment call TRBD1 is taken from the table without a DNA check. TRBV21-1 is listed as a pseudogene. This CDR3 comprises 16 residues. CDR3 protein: CASSKGGPGPTDTQYF. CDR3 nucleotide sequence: TGTGCCAGCAGCAAAGGGGGGCCGGGACCCACAGATACGCAGTATTTT.

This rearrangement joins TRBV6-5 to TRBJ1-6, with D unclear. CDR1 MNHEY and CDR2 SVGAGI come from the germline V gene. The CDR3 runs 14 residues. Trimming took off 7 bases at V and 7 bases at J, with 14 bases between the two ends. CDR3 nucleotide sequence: TGTGCCAGCAAGCAGACTCCGGGGAATTCACCCCTCCACTTT. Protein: CASKQTPGNSPLHF.

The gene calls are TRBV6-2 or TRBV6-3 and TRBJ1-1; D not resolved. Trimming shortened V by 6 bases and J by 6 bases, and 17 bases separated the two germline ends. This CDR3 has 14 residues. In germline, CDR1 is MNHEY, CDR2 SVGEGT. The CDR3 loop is CASSRNSIVSEAFF. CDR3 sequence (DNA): TGTGCCAGCAGCCGAAACTCGATAGTGTCTGAAGCTTTCTTT.

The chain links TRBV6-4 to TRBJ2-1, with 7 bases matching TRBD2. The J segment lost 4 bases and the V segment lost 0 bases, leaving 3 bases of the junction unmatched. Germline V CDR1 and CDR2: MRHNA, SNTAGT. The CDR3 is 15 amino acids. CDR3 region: CASSDSWGGYNEQFF. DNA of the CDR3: TGTGCCAGCAGTGACTCGTGGGGGGGGTACAATGAGCAGTTCTTC.

Written as DNA, the CDR3 is TGTGCCAGCAGCCAAAGCGGGGGGCCCGATACGCAGTATTTT. Translated: CASSQSGGPDTQYF. V usage is TRBV3-1 (or the pseudogene TRBV3-2) and J usage is TRBJ2-3, with 9 bases fitting TRBD2. V dropped 2 bases and J dropped 6; count of bases not matched to a gene: 3. CDR1 and CDR2 from the germline V gene are LGHDT and YNNKEL (reference sequence). The CDR3 has 14 amino acids.

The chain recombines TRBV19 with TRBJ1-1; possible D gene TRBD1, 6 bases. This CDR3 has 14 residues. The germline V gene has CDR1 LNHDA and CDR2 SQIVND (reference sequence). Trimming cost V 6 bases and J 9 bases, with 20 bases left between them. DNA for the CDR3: TGTGCCAGTAGGCCCCCTGGACAGAGTGGTAAAGCTTTCTTT. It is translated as CASRPPGQSGKAFF. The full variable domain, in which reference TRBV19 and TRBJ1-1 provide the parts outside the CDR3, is DGGITQSPKYLFRKEGQNVTLSCEQNLNHDAMYWYRQDPGQGLRLIYYSQIVNDFQKGDIAEGYSVSREKKESFPLTVTSAQKNPTAFYLCASRPPGQSGKAFFGQGTRLTVV.

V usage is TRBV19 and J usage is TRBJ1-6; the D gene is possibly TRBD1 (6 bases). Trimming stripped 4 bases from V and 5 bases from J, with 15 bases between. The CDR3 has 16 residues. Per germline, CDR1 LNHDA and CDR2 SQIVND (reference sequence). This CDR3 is CASSTPAGANNSPLHF. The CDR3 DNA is TGTGCCAGTAGTACTCCGGCAGGGGCGAATAATTCACCCCTCCACTTT.

The CDR3 DNA reads as TGTGCCCTCTCGCAGCTGGTGGAGACCCAGTACTTC. Protein sequence: CALSQLVETQYF. The chain has TRBV30 and TRBJ2-5; D ambiguous. Trimming took 8 bases from V and 5 from J, leaving 15 bases between them. This CDR3 has 12 residues. Germline V gene sequence: CDR1 GTSNPN, CDR2 SVGIG (reference sequence).

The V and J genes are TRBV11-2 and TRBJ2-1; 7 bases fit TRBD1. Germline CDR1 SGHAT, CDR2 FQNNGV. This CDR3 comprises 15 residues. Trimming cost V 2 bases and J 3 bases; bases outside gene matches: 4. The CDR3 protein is CASSLSQGVYNEQFF. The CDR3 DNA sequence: TGTGCCAGCAGCTTATCGCAGGGGGTCTACAATGAGCAGTTCTTC.

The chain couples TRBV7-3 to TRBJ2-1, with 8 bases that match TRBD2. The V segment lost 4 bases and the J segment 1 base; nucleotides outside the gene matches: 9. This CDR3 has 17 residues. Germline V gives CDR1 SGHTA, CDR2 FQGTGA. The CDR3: CASSSRGGQPSYNEQFF. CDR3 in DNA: TGTGCCAGCAGCTCCCGGGGGGGGCAACCTTCCTACAATGAGCAGTTCTTC.

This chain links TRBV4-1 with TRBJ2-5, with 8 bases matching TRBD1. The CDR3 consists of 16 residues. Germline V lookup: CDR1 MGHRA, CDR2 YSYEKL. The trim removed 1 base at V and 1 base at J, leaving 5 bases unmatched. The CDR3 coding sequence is TGCGCCAGCAGCCAAGTACGGACAGGGCCCCAAGAGACCCAGTACTTC. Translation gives CASSQVRTGPQETQYF.

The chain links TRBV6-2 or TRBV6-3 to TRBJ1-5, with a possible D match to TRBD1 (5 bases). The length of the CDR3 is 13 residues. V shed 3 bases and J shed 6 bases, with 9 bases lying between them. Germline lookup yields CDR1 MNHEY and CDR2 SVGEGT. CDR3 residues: CASSYGTSQPQHF. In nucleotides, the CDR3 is TGTGCCAGCAGTTATGGGACGAGTCAGCCCCAGCATTTT.

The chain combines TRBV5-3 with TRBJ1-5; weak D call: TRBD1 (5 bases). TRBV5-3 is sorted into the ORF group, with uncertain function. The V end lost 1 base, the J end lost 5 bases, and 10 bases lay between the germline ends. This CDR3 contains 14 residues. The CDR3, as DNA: TGTGCCAGAAGCTTGCAGGGATTATATCAGCCCCAGCATTTT. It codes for CARSLQGLYQPQHF.

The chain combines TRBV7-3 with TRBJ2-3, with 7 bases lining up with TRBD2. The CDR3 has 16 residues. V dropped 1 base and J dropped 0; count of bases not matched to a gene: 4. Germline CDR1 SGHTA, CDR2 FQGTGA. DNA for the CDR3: TGTGCCAGCAGCTTAATGGCCGGGGGGAGCACAGATACGCAGTATTTT. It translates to CASSLMAGGSTDTQYF.